Following are 21 T cell receptor beta chains from one sample sequenced in a study of cytomegalovirus exposure and HLA in healthy donors. Both 60 Vbeta primers and 13 Jbeta primers went into the PCR. Method: immunoSEQ multiplex PCR; TCRdb's copy keeps in-frame clones and lacks some. The table records fewer than 85,000 clones, about 84% of them present only once. The sample consisted of PBMCs. These receptors originate from a man aged 40-50 years in good health and CMV-seronegative.

The rearrangement uses TRBV12-2 and TRBJ1-1. TRBV12-2 constitutes a pseudogene. There are 15 residues in the CDR3. The chain's CDR3 is CASRLVAFRGTEAFF. The CDR3 nucleotides read TGTGCAAGTCGCTTAGTAGCCTTCCGGGGCACTGAAGCTTTCTTT.

This chain uses TRBV5-1 with TRBJ2-4, with 11 bases identical to TRBD2. The trim removed 3 bases at V and 0 bases at J, leaving 17 bases unmatched. CDR1 is SGHRS, CDR2 YFSETQ, per germline. CDR3 size: 21 residues. The chain's CDR3 is CASSSELAGAGETLAKNIQYF. The CDR3, as DNA: TGCGCCAGCAGCTCGGAACTAGCGGGGGCGGGGGAAACCTTAGCCAAAAACATTCAGTACTTC.

This sequence joins TRBV5-4 and TRBJ2-2; 11 bases are shared with TRBD2. Per germline, CDR1 SGHNT and CDR2 YYREEE (reference sequence). The length of the CDR3 is 16 residues. V lost 4 bases and J lost 3; bases outside the gene matches: 5. This chain's CDR3 is CASSPAGLADTGELFF. CDR3 bases: TGTGCCAGCAGCCCGGCGGGACTAGCGGACACCGGGGAGCTGTTTTTT.

This chain links TRBV5-1 with TRBJ2-7; 7 positions agree with TRBD1. Germline loops: CDR1 SGHRS, CDR2 YFSETQ. The trim removed 4 bases at V and 5 bases at J, leaving 12 bases unmatched. The CDR3 runs 15 residues. CDR3 bases: TGCGCCAGCAGCCCCGGACAGGCCATCCTCGACGAGCAGTACTTC. Translating gives CASSPGQAILDEQYF.

The chain joins TRBV7-2 to TRBJ2-1; 7 nucleotides agree with TRBD2. Germline-derived CDR1 and CDR2 are SGHTA and FQGNSA. The length of the CDR3 is 16 residues. The ends lost 2 bases at V and 3 bases at J; junction bases unmatched: 7. CDR3 sequence reads: CASSLYGLVSYNEQFF. The CDR3 region has the DNA TGTGCCAGCAGCTTATACGGACTAGTAAGCTACAATGAGCAGTTCTTC.

This clone was found a few times. This chain links TRBV27 with TRBJ1-6, with unresolved D. The CDR3 is 12 residues long. Trimming removed 3 bases at V and 8 bases at J, with 5 bases between. Germline assignment: CDR1 MNHEY and CDR2 SMNVEV (reference sequence). Here the CDR3 DNA reads TGTGCCAGCAGTTTCGAGTATTCACCCCTCCACTTT. It is translated as CASSFEYSPLHF.

This clone was seen just once. The rearrangement joins TRBV7-9 to TRBJ1-3, with D hard to call. The CDR3 is 15 residues long. V lost 8 bases, J lost 0 bases, and 14 bases lay in between. Germline V gives CDR1 SEHNR, CDR2 FQNEAQ (reference sequence). CDR3 coding DNA: TGTGCCAGCCGACACCAGGCGTCCTCTGGAAACACCATATATTTT. As protein: CASRHQASSGNTIYF. Combining the CDR3 with reference TRBV7-9 and TRBJ1-3 gives the whole variable domain DTGVSQNPRHKITKRGQNVTFRCDPISEHNRLYWYRQTLGQGPEFLTYFQNEAQLEKSRLLSDRFSAERPKGSFSTLEIQRTEQGDSAMYLCASRHQASSGNTIYFGEGSWLTVV.

The V and J genes are TRBV4-2 and TRBJ1-1; no clear D gene. The ends were cut back, 0 bases at V and 6 bases at J, with 8 bases in the middle. The CDR3 runs 13 residues. CDR1 and CDR2 from the germline V gene are LGHNA and YNFKEQ. The CDR3 is CASSQDNGAEAFF. The CDR3 DNA reads TGTGCCAGCAGCCAAGATAACGGGGCTGAAGCTTTCTTT.

This sequence joins TRBV6-5 and TRBJ1-1; 11 bases fit TRBD1. The CDR3 length is 16 residues. CDR1 is MNHEY, CDR2 SVGAGI, per germline. Unmatched junction bases numbered 13, after V lost 0 bases and J lost 13 bases. The CDR3 loop is CASSYSHPGTGGLGFF. The CDR3, as DNA: TGTGCCAGCAGTTACTCCCATCCCGGGACAGGGGGACTGGGTTTCTTT.

The rearrangement uses TRBV29-1 and TRBJ2-3; 8 nucleotides line up with TRBD1. V dropped 4 bases and J dropped 0; count of bases not matched to a gene: 3. The CDR3 contains 14 residues. Germline V gives CDR1 SQVTM, CDR2 ANQGSEA. The CDR3 DNA reads TGCAGCGTTGGCGGGACAGGAAGCACAGATACGCAGTATTTT. Its protein is CSVGGTGSTDTQYF.

This chain links TRBV7-8 with TRBJ2-7; possibly TRBD2 for D (5 bases). The CDR3 covers 18 residues. Per germline, CDR1 SGHVS and CDR2 FQNEAQ. Trimming removed 0 bases from V and 6 bases from J, with 24 bases in between. The CDR3 DNA reads TGTGCCAGCAGCTTAGCGCTTCGCCAGTCGGGGTTCATCCCCGAGCAGTACTTC. Amino acid sequence: CASSLALRQSGFIPEQYF.

This chain links TRBV13 with TRBJ1-4; D uncertain. Trimming removed 5 bases from V and 6 bases from J, with 13 bases in between. Per the germline V gene, CDR1 is PRHDT and CDR2 is FYEKMQ (reference sequence). This CDR3 is built from 14 residues. The CDR3 nucleotides are TGTGCCAGCAGCCCGACGGGAGTTTATGAAAAACTGTTTTTT. Its translation is CASSPTGVYEKLFF.

The chain couples TRBV25-1 to TRBJ1-1, with D possibly matching TRBD1 (6 bases). The length of the CDR3 is 14 residues. Trimming removed 4 bases at V and 1 base at J, with 10 bases between. CDR1 and CDR2 (germline): MGHDK, SYGVNS. As DNA, the CDR3 is TGTGCCAGCAGTGGGCAGACAGGGAACACTGAAGCTTTCTTT. Translated: CASSGQTGNTEAFF.

The chain carries TRBV7-9 and TRBJ1-3; maybe TRBD1 (5 bases). Per the germline V gene, CDR1 is SEHNR and CDR2 is FQNEAQ (reference sequence). Trimming shortened V by 3 bases and J by 0 bases, and 18 bases separated the two germline ends. This CDR3 is built from 18 residues. In nucleotides, the CDR3 is TGTGCCAGCAGCTTTCGGGGGGGTCAAGCCAACTCTGGAAACACCATATATTTT. Translated: CASSFRGGQANSGNTIYF.

V and J are TRBV7-2 and TRBJ1-5; weak D call: TRBD1 (6 bases). Germline CDR1 reads SGHTA; CDR2 reads FQGNSA. Trimming took 7 bases from V and 4 from J, leaving 11 bases between them. The CDR3 spans 13 residues. For the CDR3, the DNA is TGTGCCAGCACCTACAGGGCTAATCAGCCCCAGCATTTT. It specifies CASTYRANQPQHF.

A single count supports this clone. The chain couples TRBV7-9 to TRBJ2-7; 9 bases align to TRBD1. Germline V gene data show CDR1 as SEHNR and CDR2 as FQNEAQ (reference sequence). Unmatched junction bases numbered 9, after V lost 5 bases and J lost 1 base. This CDR3 has 16 amino acids. CDR3 in DNA: TGTGCCAGCAGCCCGCAGACAGGGGGAATTTCCTACGAGCAGTACTTC. Its protein product is CASSPQTGGISYEQYF. The full variable domain, rest sourced from reference TRBV7-9 and TRBJ2-7, is DTGVSQNPRHKITKRGQNVTFRCDPISEHNRLYWYRQTLGQGPEFLTYFQNEAQLEKSRLLSDRFSAERPKGSFSTLEIQRTEQGDSAMYLCASSPQTGGISYEQYFGPGTRLTVT.

This clone was picked up a small number of times. The chain has TRBV6-5 and TRBJ1-2; no firm D call. Germline CDR1 is MNHEY and CDR2 is SVGAGI. V dropped 2 bases and J dropped 8 bases, with 12 bases sitting between them. The CDR3 has 13 amino acids. The CDR3 loop is CASSYSGSLGYTF. CDR3 bases: TGTGCCAGCAGTTACAGCGGCAGCCTAGGCTACACCTTC.

The V gene is TRBV5-4, the J gene TRBJ2-6, with TRBD1 matching 10 bases. This CDR3 contains 17 residues. CDR1 SGHNT and CDR2 YYREEE come from the germline V gene (reference sequence). The trim removed 3 bases at V and 2 bases at J, leaving 5 bases unmatched. The CDR3 nucleotides read TGTGCCAGCAGCTCGCGACAGGGGGCGGCTGGGGCCAACGTCCTGACTTTC. The encoded protein is CASSSRQGAAGANVLTF.

The chain links TRBV19 to TRBJ2-7, with TRBD1 identical over 9 bases. The CDR3 consists of 15 residues. Germline CDR1 is LNHDA and CDR2 is SQIVND (reference sequence). The ends lost 5 bases at V and 3 bases at J; junction bases unmatched: 8. CDR3 DNA: TGTGCCAGTAGTGACGGAACAGGGGGCTTCTACGAGCAGTACTTC. Amino acids: CASSDGTGGFYEQYF.

This clone was detected only once. The V gene is TRBV6-5, the J gene TRBJ2-5; the match to TRBD2 covers 9 bases. CDR3 length equals 15 residues. Unmatched junction bases numbered 2, after V lost 1 base and J lost 2 bases. In germline, CDR1 is MNHEY, CDR2 SVGAGI. Here the CDR3 DNA reads TGTGCCAGCAGTTACTTAGCGGGGGTGCAAGAGACCCAGTACTTC. It codes for CASSYLAGVQETQYF.

J is TRBJ1-1 and V is TRBV18, with D unresolved. V lost 0 bases to trimming and J lost 11 bases, with 13 bases between them. Germline assignment: CDR1 KGHSH and CDR2 LQKENI. The CDR3 consists of 13 residues. The CDR3 nucleotides read TGTGCCAGCTCACCACCGAGACCAGAGGTGGCTTTCTTT. It translates to CASSPPRPEVAFF.